This passage covers 5 T cell receptor beta chains from one sample sequenced in a study of blood T cell repertoires in COVID-19. Repertoires were generated with immunoSEQ multiplex PCR, while TCRdb's copy carries only in-frame clones and drops some. The data show 50,000 to 70,000 clones, 85% to 90% seen once. The sample consisted of peripheral blood. The receptors here all came from a human donor with active COVID-19. The donor label of this sample is uncertain.

The gene calls are TRBV4-3 and TRBJ2-3; TRBD2 agrees at 7 bases. V gave up 4 bases and J gave up 6 bases; unmatched junction bases: 7. The CDR3 length is 14 residues. Germline V lookup: CDR1 LGHNA, CDR2 YSLEER. The CDR3 DNA follows: TGCGCCAGCAGCCGGGCGGGAGAAGGGGATACGCAGTATTTT. It is translated as CASSRAGEGDTQYF.

The genes are TRBV5-4 and TRBJ2-3; D is unresolved. Germline values: CDR1 SGHNT, CDR2 YYREEE (reference sequence). V was shortened by 0 bases and J by 5 bases, with 4 bases between the two germline ends. CDR3 size: 12 residues. The CDR3 region has the DNA TGTGCCAGCAGCTTGGCGGGAGATACGCAGTATTTT. Its translation is CASSLAGDTQYF.

V gene TRBV19 combines with J gene TRBJ1-2, with 7 nucleotides matching TRBD1. Germline V gene data show CDR1 as LNHDA and CDR2 as SQIVND (reference sequence). V shed 5 bases, J shed 8 bases, and the junction held 17 bases outside the gene matches. CDR3 length equals 16 residues. Here the CDR3 reads CASSPLLRQGSSGYTF. Written as DNA, the CDR3 is TGTGCCAGTAGTCCACTCTTGCGACAGGGATCGTCCGGCTACACCTTC.

The gene calls are TRBV5-1 and TRBJ2-5; 11 bases line up with TRBD2. V was pared by 0 bases and J by 1 base, with 2 bases of the junction left unmatched. Germline V gives CDR1 SGHRS, CDR2 YFSETQ. The CDR3 sequence is 16 residues long. CDR3 sequence: CASSLEGLAAQETQYF. In DNA form, the CDR3 reads TGCGCCAGCAGCTTGGAGGGACTAGCGGCCCAAGAGACCCAGTACTTC.

The V call is TRBV30, the J call TRBJ1-2; 7 bases match TRBD1. The CDR3 has 13 amino acids. Germline V CDR1 and CDR2: GTSNPN, SVGIG (reference sequence). After removal of 3 bases from V and 8 bases from J, the junction contained 9 bases not matched to a gene. In DNA, the CDR3 is TGTGCCTGGAGCGGAGACAGGGTGGGAGGCTACACCTTC. This translates into CAWSGDRVGGYTF.